This TCR beta chain was profiled in a study of T cell responses to AZD1222 COVID-19 vaccine. Clones were sequenced by immunoSEQ multiplex PCR, and TCRdb holds only the in-frame ones, with some missing. The sample gives 140,000 to 150,000 clones, 85% to 95% of which show up once; roughly 12% is in the top ten. The CDR3 sequence is 13 residues long. The V end was cut by 4 bases, the J end by 1 base, with 7 bases between. Germline V gene lookup returns CDR1 SNHLY and CDR2 FYNNEI. The specimen comprised peripheral blood, sampled after recovery from COVID-19. The clonotype comes from an adult who had recovered from COVID-19. J is TRBJ1-1 and V is TRBV2; no reliable D call. The CDR3 sequence: CASSVGTNTEAFF. The CDR3 DNA sequence: TGTGCCAGCAGTGTCGGCACGAACACTGAAGCTTTCTTT. The full variable domain, rest sourced from reference TRBV2 and TRBJ1-1, is EPEVTQTPSHQVTQMGQEVILRCVPISNHLYFYWYRQILGQKVEFLVSFYNNEISEKSEIFDDQFSVERPDGSNFTLKIRSTKLEDSAMYFCASSVGTNTEAFFGQGTRLTVV.